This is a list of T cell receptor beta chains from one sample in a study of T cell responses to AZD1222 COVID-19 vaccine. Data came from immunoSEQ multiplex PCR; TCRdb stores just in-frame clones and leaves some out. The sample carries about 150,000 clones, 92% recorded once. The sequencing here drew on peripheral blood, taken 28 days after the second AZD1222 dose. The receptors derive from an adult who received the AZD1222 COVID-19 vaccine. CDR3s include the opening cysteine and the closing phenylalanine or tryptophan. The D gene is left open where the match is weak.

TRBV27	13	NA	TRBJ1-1	TGTGCCAGCAGTTTCGTTTTACAGGGCGAAGCTTTCTTT	CASSFVLQGEAFF
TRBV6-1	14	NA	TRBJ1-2	TGTGCCAGCAGTGACCCGGGGATGGACTATGGCTACACCTTC	CASSDPGMDYGYTF
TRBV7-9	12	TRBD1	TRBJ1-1	TGTGCCAGCAGTCCGACAGGGTTCCTCGCTTTCTTT	CASSPTGFLAFF
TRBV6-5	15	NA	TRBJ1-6	TGTGCCAGCAGTTACTCTGGTACAGTTATCTCACCCCTCCACTTT	CASSYSGTVISPLHF
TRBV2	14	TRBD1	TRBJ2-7	TGTGCCAGCAGTGCCGGGACAGGAAGATCCGAGCAGTACTTC	CASSAGTGRSEQYF
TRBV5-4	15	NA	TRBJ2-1	TGTGCCAGCAGCTTGGATGGGCGGGAAGACAATGAGCAGTTCTTC	CASSLDGREDNEQFF
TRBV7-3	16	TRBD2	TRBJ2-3	TGTGCCAGCAGCTTAATGGCTAGCGGAAACACAGATACGCAGTATTTT	CASSLMASGNTDTQYF
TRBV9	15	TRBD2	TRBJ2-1	TGTGCCAGCAGCGTAGGGGCGGGAGGCTACAATGAGCAGTTCTTC	CASSVGAGGYNEQFF
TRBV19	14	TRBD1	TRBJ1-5	TGTGCCAGTAGTACCGGGACAGAGAATCAGCCCCAGCATTTT	CASSTGTENQPQHF
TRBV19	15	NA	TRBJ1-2	TGTGCCAGTAGTCGGCCGACAGGACTTAACTATGGCTACACCTTC	CASSRPTGLNYGYTF
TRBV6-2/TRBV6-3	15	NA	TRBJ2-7	TGTGCCAGCAGCCCCGGTCGGCGGGGCCCCTACGAGCAGTACTTC	CASSPGRRGPYEQYF
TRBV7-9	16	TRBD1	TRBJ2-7	TGTGCCAGCAGCTTAGAATTGGGGACAGGGGGCTACGAGCAGTACTTC	CASSLELGTGGYEQYF
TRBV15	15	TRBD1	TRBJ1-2	TGTGCCACCAGCAGGGAGACAGGGGAAATATTCGGCTACACCTTC	CATSRETGEIFGYTF
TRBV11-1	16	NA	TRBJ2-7	TGTGCCAGCAGCTTGAGGCAGGAACCGAGCTCCTACGAGCAGTACTTC	CASSLRQEPSSYEQYF
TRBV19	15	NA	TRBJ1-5	TGTGCCAGTAGGGAGGGCGTCAATAGCAATCAGCCCCAGCATTTT	CASREGVNSNQPQHF
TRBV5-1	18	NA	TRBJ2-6	TGCGCCAGCAGCTTGAATGTCCCAGGCAGGTCTGGGGCCAACGTCCTGACTTTC	CASSLNVPGRSGANVLTF
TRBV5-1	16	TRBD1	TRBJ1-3	TGCGCCAGCAGCTTGGATTGGACAGGCTCTGGAAACACCATATATTTT	CASSLDWTGSGNTIYF
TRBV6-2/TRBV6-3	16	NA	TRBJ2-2	TGTGCCAGCAGTTACTCACCGGGACATAACACCGGGGAGCTGTTTTTT	CASSYSPGHNTGELFF
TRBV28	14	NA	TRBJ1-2	TGTGCCAGCAGCCTGACAACTACTAACTATGGCTACACCTTC	CASSLTTTNYGYTF
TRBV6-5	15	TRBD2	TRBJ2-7	TGTGCCAGCAGTTACTCGACTAGCGGGAGGGGGGAGCAGTACTTC	CASSYSTSGRGEQYF